The T cell receptor beta chain under discussion was sequenced for a study of OX40 agonist ivuxolimab in advanced cancers. Study-level points and caveats: CD8+ T cells were the subset that, on average, had more expanded clones than CD4+. Among the lowest peripheral clonal expansion occurred in 0.1-3.0 mg/kg partial responders. The CD4+ and CD8+ T cells in the blood had expanded clonally by week 6 at 0.1 to 3.0 mg/kg.

As regards this clone: Its antigen is currently unknown.

Assay used: immunoSEQ multiplex PCR; TCRdb lists only in-frame clones, some missing. The sample lists some 77,000 clones; 92% were seen once. Germline CDR1 reads MNHEY; CDR2 reads SMNVEV (reference sequence). The CDR3 has 13 residues. V dropped 1 base and J dropped 3 bases, with 7 bases sitting between them. The V call is TRBV27, the J call TRBJ2-7; D tentatively fits TRBD1 or TRBD2 (5 bases each). The origin of this receptor is an adult with an advanced solid tumor such as melanoma, head and neck, liver or kidney cancer. This sample comprised CD4+ or CD8+ T cells sorted from blood, obtained in a trial of the OX40 agonist ivuxolimab. CDR3 loop: CASSLFGGYEQYF. The CDR3 DNA sequence: TGTGCCAGCAGTTTATTTGGGGGCTACGAGCAGTACTTC.